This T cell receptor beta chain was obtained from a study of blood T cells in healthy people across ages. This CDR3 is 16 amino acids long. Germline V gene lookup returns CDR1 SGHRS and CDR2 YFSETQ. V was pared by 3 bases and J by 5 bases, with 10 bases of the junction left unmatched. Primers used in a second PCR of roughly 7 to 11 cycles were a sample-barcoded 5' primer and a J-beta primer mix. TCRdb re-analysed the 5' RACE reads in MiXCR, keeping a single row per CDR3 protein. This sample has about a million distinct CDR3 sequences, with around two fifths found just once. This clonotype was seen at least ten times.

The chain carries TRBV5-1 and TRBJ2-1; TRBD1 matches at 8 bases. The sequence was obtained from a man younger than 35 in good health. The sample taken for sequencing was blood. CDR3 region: CASSSTGQVTNNEQFF. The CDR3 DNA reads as TGCGCCAGCAGCTCTACGGGACAGGTGACGAACAATGAGCAGTTCTTC.